These 6 T cell receptor beta chains share one sample of origin, sequenced in a study of siplizumab effects on memory and regulatory T cells. Clones were read by immunoSEQ multiplex PCR, and TCRdb kept only the in-frame ones, dropping some. The table has about 100,000 clones, around 90% seen once. Source material: CD4+ T cells sorted from blood. The receptors come from a human donor in good health.

This clone was recorded once. The chain uses TRBV25-1 and TRBJ2-2; D is unresolved. This CDR3 is 14 amino acids long. Per germline, CDR1 MGHDK and CDR2 SYGVNS. Trimming pared 2 bases from V and 4 bases from J, leaving 8 bases between. The CDR3 nucleotides are TGTGCCAGCAGTGAAGGAATAGGCACCGGGGAGCTGTTTTTT. Encoded protein: CASSEGIGTGELFF.

The J gene is TRBJ1-5, the V gene TRBV19, with 8 bases lining up with TRBD1. Germline CDR1 and CDR2: LNHDA and SQIVND (reference sequence). The CDR3 consists of 18 residues. The ends lost 3 bases at V and 1 base at J; junction bases unmatched: 11. The CDR3 bases are TGTGCCAGTAGTATTCTCCCCGGGACAGGCAGGAGCAATCAGCCCCAGCATTTT. It specifies CASSILPGTGRSNQPQHF.

The chain couples TRBV5-6 to TRBJ1-5; TRBD1 might be the D (5 bases). The CDR3 contains 14 residues. Germline CDR1 SGHDT, CDR2 YYEEEE. Trimming stripped 0 bases from V and 6 bases from J, with 10 bases between. This CDR3 reads CASSLAGYSQPQHF. CDR3 nucleotides: TGTGCCAGCAGCTTGGCAGGGTATAGTCAGCCCCAGCATTTT.

This chain joins TRBV2 and TRBJ2-4, with TRBD2 as a possible D gene (6 bases). The CDR3 consists of 16 residues. The V end lost 2 bases, the J end lost 0 bases, and 11 bases lay between the germline ends. Looked up from germline, CDR1 is SNHLY and CDR2 is FYNNEI. The CDR3 nucleotides read TGTGCCAGCAGTGAATCGGGGGACCTAGCCAAAAACATTCAGTACTTC. Its protein product is CASSESGDLAKNIQYF. Filled out from reference TRBV2 and TRBJ2-4, the complete variable domain reads EPEVTQTPSHQVTQMGQEVILRCVPISNHLYFYWYRQILGQKVEFLVSFYNNEISEKSEIFDDQFSVERPDGSNFTLKIRSTKLEDSAMYFCASSESGDLAKNIQYFGAGTRLSVL.

The rearrangement joins TRBV6-5 to TRBJ1-2; 9 bases match TRBD1. V trimming: 6 bases; J trimming: 4 bases; junction bases outside the gene matches: 9. Germline CDR1 is MNHEY and CDR2 is SVGAGI. CDR3 length equals 15 residues. DNA for the CDR3: TGTGCCAGCAGCTTGCCGGGACAGGGCAGCTATGGCTACACCTTC. It yields the protein CASSLPGQGSYGYTF.

As DNA, the CDR3 is TGTGCCAGCAGTTCCCCGGGGGGCGCCCGCTCCTACGAGCAGTACTTC. It specifies CASSSPGGARSYEQYF. The chain joins TRBV28 to TRBJ2-7, with D perhaps matching TRBD2 (7 bases). The V end was cut by 4 bases, the J end by 0 bases, with 16 bases between. Per germline, CDR1 MDHEN and CDR2 SYDVKM. The CDR3 length is 16 residues.